This T cell receptor (beta chain) was sequenced for a study of cytomegalovirus exposure and HLA in healthy donors. Findings and limits, study-wide: CMV serostatus alone was available as immune exposure information.

For this clone: The antigen is unknown.

PCR was performed using 60 Vbeta and 13 Jbeta primers. The protocol was immunoSEQ multiplex PCR, while the TCRdb copy is restricted to in-frame clones and leaves out a portion. The table shows some 170,000 clones, with roughly 81% occurring only once. V trimming: 6 bases; J trimming: 6 bases; junction bases outside the gene matches: 14. This CDR3 has 16 amino acids. Germline CDR1 and CDR2: MGHDK and SYGVNS. The clonotype was recovered from a young woman in good health and CMV-seropositive. This chain joins TRBV25-1 and TRBJ2-1; TRBD1 matches at 7 bases. The specimen was PBMCs. The CDR3 DNA sequence: TGTGCCAGCAGCAAGACAATCACACAGGGGTCCAATGAGCAGTTCTTC. Translated: CASSKTITQGSNEQFF.